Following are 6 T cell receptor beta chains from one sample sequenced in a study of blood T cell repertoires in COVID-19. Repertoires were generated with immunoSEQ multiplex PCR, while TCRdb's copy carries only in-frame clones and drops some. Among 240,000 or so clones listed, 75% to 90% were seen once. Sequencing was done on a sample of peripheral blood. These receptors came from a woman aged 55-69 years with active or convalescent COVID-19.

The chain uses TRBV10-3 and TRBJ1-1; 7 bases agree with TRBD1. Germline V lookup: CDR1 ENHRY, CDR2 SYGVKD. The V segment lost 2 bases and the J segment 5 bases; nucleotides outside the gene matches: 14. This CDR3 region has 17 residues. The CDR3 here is CAISEHAWGQGDTEAFF. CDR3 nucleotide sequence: TGTGCCATCAGTGAGCACGCGTGGGGCCAGGGGGATACTGAAGCTTTCTTT.

CDR3: CASSPGRDTGELFF. The CDR3 nucleotides are TGTGCCAGCTCACCAGGCCGTGACACCGGGGAGCTGTTTTTT. The chain couples TRBV18 to TRBJ2-2; D is unclear. This CDR3 is built from 14 residues. The germline V and J ends were trimmed by 2 bases and 3 bases, with 7 bases remaining between them. Germline V gene lookup returns CDR1 KGHSH and CDR2 LQKENI.

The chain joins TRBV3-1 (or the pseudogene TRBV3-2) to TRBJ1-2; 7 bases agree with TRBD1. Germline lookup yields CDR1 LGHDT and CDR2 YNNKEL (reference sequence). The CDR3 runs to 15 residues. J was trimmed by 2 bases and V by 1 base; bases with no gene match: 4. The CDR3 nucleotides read TGTGCCAGCAGCCAAGGCCGGGACAGAAACTATGGCTACACCTTC. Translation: CASSQGRDRNYGYTF.

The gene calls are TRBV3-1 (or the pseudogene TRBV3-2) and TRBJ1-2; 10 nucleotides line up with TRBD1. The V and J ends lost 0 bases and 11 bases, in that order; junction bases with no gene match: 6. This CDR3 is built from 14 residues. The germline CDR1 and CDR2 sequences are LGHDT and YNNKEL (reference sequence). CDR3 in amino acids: CASSQDKGTGAYTF. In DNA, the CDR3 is TGTGCCAGCAGCCAAGATAAGGGGACAGGGGCGTACACCTTC.

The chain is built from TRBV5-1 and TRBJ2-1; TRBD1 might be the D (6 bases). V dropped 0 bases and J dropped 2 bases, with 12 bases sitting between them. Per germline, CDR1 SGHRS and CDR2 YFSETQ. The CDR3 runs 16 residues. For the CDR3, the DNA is TGCGCCAGCAGCTTGGACCCAGGGGCCACCTACAATGAGCAGTTCTTC. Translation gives CASSLDPGATYNEQFF.

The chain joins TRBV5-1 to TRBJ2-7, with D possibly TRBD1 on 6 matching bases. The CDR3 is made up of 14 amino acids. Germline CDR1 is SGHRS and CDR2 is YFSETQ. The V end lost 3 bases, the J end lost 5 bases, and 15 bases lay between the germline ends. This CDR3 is CASSYRVSGDEQYF. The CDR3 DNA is TGCGCCAGCAGCTACAGGGTTTCCGGGGACGAGCAGTACTTC.